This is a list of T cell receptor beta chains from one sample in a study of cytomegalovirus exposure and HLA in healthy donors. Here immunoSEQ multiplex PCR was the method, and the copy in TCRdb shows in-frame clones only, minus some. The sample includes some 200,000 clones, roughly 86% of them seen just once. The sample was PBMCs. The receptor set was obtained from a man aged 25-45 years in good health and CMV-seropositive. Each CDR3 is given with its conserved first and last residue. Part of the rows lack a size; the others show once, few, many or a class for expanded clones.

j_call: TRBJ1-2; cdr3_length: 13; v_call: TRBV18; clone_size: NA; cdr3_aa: CASSPERVDGYTF
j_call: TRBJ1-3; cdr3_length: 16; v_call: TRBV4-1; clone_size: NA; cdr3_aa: CASSQIADYSGNTIYF
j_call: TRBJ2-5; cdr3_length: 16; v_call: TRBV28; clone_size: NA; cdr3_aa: CASSFGTGRPRETQYF
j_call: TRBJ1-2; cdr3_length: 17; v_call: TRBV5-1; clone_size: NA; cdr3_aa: CASSPQVPGQGIHGYTF
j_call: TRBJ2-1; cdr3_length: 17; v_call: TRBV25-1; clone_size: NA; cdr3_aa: CASSSRTQTSIYNEQFF
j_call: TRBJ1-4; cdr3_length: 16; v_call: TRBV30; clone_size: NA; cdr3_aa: CAWSVPLGTGGEKLFF
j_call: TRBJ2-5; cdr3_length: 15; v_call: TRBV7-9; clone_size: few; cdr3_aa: CASSWGGGTQETQYF
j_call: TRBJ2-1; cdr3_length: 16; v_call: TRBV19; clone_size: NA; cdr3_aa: CASSIPGLAGRNEQFF
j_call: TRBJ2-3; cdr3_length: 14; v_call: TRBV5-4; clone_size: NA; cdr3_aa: CASSRAAGTDTQYF
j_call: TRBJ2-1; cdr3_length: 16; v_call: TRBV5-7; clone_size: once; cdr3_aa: CASSLGLQIPYNEQFF
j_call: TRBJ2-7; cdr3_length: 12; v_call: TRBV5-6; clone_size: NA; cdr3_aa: CASNVNSREQYF
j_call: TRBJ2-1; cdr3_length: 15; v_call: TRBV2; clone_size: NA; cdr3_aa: CASSVLAEDYNEQFF
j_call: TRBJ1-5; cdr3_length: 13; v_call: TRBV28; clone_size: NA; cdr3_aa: CASSLDRVKPQHF
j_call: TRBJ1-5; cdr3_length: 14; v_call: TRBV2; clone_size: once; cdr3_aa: CASSAGYSNQPQHF
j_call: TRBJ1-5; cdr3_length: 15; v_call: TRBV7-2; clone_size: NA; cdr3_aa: CASTRERGSNQPQHF
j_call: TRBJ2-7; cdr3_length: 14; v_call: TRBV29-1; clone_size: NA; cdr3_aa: CSVEWQGATYEQYF
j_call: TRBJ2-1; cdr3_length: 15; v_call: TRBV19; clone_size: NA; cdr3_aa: CASKEGSYPYNEQFF
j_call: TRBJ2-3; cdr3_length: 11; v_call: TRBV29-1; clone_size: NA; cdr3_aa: CSAAVADTQYF
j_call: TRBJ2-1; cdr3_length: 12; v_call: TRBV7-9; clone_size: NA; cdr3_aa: CASSLPPHEQFF
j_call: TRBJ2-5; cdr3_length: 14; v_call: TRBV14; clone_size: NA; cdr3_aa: CASSRPGVQETQYF
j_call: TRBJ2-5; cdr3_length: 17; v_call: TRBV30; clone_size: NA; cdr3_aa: CAWSVGASLMGQETQYF
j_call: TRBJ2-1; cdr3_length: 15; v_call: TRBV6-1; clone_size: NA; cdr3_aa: CASSEPGTSYNEQFF
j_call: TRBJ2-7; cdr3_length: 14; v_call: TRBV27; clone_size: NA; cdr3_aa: CASGPSGQVYEQYF
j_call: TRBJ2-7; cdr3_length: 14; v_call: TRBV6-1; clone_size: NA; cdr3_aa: CASSEAKQYYEQYF
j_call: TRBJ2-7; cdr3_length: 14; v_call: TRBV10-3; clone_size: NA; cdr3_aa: CAIRAGGVMYEQYF
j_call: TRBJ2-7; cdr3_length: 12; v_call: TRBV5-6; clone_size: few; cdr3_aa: CASSPGAGEQYF
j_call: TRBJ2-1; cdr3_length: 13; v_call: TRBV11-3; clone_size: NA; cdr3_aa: CASSWNGDNEQFF
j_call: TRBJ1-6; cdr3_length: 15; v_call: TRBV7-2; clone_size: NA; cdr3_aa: CASSFAWAADSPLHF
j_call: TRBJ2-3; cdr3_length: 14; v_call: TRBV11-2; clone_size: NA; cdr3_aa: CASSLDLGLDTQYF
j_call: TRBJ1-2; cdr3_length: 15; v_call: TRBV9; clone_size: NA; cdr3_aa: CASSVTGISNYGYTF
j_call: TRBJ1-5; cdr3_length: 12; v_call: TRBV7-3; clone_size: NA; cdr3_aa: CASSLPNQPQHF
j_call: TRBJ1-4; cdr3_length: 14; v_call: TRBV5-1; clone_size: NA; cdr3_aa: CASSFGRGAEKLFF
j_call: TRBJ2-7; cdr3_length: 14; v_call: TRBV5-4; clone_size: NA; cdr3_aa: CASSRDRESLEQYF
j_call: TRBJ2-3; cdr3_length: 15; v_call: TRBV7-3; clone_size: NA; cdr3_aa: CASSPLAGGSDTQYF
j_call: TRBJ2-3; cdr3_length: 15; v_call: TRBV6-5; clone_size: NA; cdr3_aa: CASSASKFGRREQYF
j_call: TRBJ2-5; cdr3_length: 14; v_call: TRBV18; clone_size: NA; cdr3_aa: CASSAGTGFKTQYF
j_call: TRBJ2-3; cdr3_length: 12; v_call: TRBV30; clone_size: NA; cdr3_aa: CAPPGPWNTQYF
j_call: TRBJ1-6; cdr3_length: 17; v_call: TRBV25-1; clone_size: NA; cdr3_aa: CASRPGQASSYNSPLHF
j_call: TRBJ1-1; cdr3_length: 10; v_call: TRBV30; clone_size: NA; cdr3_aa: CACSRVEAFF
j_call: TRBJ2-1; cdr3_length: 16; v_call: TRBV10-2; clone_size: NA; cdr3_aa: CASTRDGRSSYNEQFF
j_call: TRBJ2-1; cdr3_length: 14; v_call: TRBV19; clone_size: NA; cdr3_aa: CASSRTSGSNEQFF
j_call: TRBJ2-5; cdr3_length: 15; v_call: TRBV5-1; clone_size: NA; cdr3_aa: CASSLHGTSQETQYF
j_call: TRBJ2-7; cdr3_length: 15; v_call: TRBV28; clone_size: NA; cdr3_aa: CASSFPGTGEREQYF
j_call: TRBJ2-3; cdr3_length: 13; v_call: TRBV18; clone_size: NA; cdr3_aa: CASSPYGGDTQYF
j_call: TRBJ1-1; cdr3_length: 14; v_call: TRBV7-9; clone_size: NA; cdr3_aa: CASSLFSRDTEAFF
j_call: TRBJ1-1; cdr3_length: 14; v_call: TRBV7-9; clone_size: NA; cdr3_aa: CASSSRTETPEAFF
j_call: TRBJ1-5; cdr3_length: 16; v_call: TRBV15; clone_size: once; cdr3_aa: CATSRDLGALYQPQHF
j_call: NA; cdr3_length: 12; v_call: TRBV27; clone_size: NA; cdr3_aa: CASTSGSYEQYF
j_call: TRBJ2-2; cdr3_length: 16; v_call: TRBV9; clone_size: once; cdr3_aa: CASSVAPSGFTGELFF
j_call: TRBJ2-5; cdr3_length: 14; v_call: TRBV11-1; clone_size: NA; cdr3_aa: CASSLLPHQETQYF